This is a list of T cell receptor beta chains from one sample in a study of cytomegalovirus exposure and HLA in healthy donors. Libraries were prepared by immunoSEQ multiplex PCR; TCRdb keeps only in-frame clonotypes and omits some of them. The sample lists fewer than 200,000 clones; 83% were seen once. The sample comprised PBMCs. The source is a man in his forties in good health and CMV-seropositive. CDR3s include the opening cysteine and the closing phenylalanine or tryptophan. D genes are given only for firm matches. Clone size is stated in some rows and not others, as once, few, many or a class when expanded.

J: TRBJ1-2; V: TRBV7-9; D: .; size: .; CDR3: CASSLRVYTF; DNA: TGTGCCAGCAGCTTACGGGTCTACACCTTC
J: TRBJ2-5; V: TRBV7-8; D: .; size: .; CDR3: CASSPGETQYF; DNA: TGTGCCAGCAGCCCAGGGGAGACCCAGTACTTC
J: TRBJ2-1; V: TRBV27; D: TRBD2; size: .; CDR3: CASSLRWTSGYNEQFF; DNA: TGTGCCAGCAGTCTTCGTTGGACTAGCGGGTACAATGAGCAGTTCTTC
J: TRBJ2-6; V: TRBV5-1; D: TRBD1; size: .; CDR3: CASSLGGQGVTSGANGLTF; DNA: TGCGCCAGCAGCTTGGGCGGGCAGGGGGTCACCTCTGGGGCCAACGGCCTGACTTTC
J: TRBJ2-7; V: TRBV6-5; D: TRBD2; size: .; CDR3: CASKSGRGHEQYF; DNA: TGTGCCAGCAAGAGCGGGAGGGGTCACGAGCAGTACTTC
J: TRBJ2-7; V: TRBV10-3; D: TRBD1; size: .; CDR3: CAIRTGAVPTVGQYF; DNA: TGTGCCATTAGGACAGGGGCCGTACCAACCGTAGGGCAGTACTTC
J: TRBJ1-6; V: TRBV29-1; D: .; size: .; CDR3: CSVSIGADSPLHF; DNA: TGCAGCGTTTCCATAGGGGCTGATTCACCCCTCCACTTT
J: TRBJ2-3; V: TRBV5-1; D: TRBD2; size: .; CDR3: CASRDLSGSSDTQYF; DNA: TGCGCCAGCAGAGACCTTAGCGGGAGTTCGGATACGCAGTATTTT
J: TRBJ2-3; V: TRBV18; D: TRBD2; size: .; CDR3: CASSPTSGTDTQYF; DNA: TGTGCCAGCTCACCGACTAGCGGCACAGATACGCAGTATTTT
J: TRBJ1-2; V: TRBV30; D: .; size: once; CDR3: CAWGADSRFYGYTF; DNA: TGTGCCTGGGGGGCGGACAGCCGATTCTATGGCTACACCTTC
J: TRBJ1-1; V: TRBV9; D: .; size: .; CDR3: CASSVAGIDTEAFF; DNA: TGTGCCAGCAGCGTAGCCGGGATCGACACTGAAGCTTTCTTT
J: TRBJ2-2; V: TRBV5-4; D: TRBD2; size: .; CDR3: CASRRAGGPVAGELFF; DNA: TGTGCCAGCAGAAGAGCGGGAGGGCCCGTAGCCGGGGAGCTGTTTTTT
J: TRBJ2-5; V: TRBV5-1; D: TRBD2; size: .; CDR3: CASSLTSGRSGQETQYF; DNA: TGCGCCAGCAGCTTGACGAGCGGGAGGTCGGGACAAGAGACCCAGTACTTC
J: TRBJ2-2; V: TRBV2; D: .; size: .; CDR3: CASSKQGNTGELFF; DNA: TGTGCCAGCAGTAAACAGGGGAACACCGGGGAGCTGTTTTTT
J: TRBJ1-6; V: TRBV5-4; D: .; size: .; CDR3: CASSAGPSNSPLHF; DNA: TGTGCCAGCAGCGCAGGGCCGTCGAATTCACCCCTCCACTTT
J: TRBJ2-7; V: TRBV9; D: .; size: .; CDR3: CASSVEGQDYEQYF; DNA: TGTGCCAGCAGCGTAGAAGGACAAGACTACGAGCAGTACTTC
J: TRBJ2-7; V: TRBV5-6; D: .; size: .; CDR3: CASSFHDEQYF; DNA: TGTGCCAGCAGCTTTCATGACGAGCAGTACTTC
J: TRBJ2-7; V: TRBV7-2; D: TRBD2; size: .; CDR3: CASSVAGTTYEQYF; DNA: TGTGCCAGCAGCGTTGCCGGGACTACCTACGAGCAGTACTTC
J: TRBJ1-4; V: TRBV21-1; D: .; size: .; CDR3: CASSKEGGQVFQNEKLFF; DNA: TGTGCCAGCAGCAAAGAGGGGGGACAGGTTTTTCAAAATGAAAAACTGTTTTTT
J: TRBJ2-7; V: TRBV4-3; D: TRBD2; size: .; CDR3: CASSPTSGRAYEQYF; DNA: TGCGCCAGCAGCCCGACTAGCGGGAGGGCTTACGAGCAGTACTTC
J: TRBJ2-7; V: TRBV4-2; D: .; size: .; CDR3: CASSQANQGDEQYF; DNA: TGTGCCAGCAGCCAAGCTAATCAGGGCGACGAGCAGTACTTC
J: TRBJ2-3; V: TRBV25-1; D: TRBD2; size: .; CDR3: CASSEGREGGSADTQYF; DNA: TGTGCCAGCAGTGAGGGGCGGGAGGGGGGCAGCGCAGATACGCAGTATTTT
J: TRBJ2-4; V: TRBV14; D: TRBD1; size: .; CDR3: CASSATRGLSLNIQYF; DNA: TGTGCCAGCAGCGCTACCAGGGGGCTCTCCTTAAACATTCAGTACTTC
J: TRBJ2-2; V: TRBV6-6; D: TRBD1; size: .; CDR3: CASNPTGGTGELFF; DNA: TGTGCCAGCAATCCTACAGGGGGCACCGGGGAGCTGTTTTTT
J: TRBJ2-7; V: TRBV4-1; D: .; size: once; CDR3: CASSRPEGRGNEQYF; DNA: TGCGCCAGCAGCCGACCCGAAGGTCGAGGTAACGAGCAGTACTTC
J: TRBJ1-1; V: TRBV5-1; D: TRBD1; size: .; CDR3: CASSGQANTEAFF; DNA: TGCGCCAGCAGCGGACAGGCGAACACTGAAGCTTTCTTT
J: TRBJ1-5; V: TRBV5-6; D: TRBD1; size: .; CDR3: CASSRGTGDYRGQPQHF; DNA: TGTGCCAGCAGCCGTGGGACAGGGGATTATAGGGGTCAGCCCCAGCATTTT
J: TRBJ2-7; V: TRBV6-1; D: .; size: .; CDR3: CASSEPESVGGPLYEQYF; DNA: TGTGCCAGCAGTGAGCCCGAGAGTGTGGGAGGACCTCTCTACGAGCAGTACTTC
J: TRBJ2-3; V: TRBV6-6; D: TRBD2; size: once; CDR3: CASSYRMGGFADTQYF; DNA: TGTGCCAGCAGTTACAGGATGGGAGGGTTCGCAGATACGCAGTATTTT
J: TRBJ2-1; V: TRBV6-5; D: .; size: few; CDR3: CASSYGHDEQFF; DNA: TGTGCCAGCAGTTACGGACATGACGAGCAGTTCTTC
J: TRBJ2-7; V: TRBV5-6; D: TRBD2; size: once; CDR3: CASSSPGTSYDEQYF; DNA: TGTGCCAGCAGCTCTCCCGGGACTAGCTATGACGAGCAGTACTTC
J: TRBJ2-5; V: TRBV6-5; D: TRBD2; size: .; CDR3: CASTAGETQYF; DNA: TGTGCCAGCACAGCGGGGGAGACCCAGTACTTC
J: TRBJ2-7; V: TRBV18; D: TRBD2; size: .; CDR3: CASSPLAGGQGSYEQYF; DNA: TGTGCCAGCTCACCGTTAGCGGGAGGTCAGGGATCCTACGAGCAGTACTTC
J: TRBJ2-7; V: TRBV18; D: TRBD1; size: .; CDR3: CASSQTGQGFSYEQYF; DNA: TGTGCCAGCTCACAAACGGGACAGGGTTTCTCCTACGAGCAGTACTTC